Below are 22 T cell receptor beta chains sequenced from a single sample in a study of cytomegalovirus exposure and HLA in healthy donors. A multiplex PCR was run with 60 Vbeta primers and 13 Jbeta primers. Sequenced by immunoSEQ multiplex PCR; TCRdb stores in-frame clones only, minus some. The sample has 42,000 or so clones, 40% to 60% seen once; the top ten hold roughly 12%. The source material was PBMCs. The receptors were gathered from a human donor in good health.

The chain recombines TRBV6-4 with TRBJ2-1, with 9 bases that match TRBD1. The germline gives CDR1 MRHNA, CDR2 SNTAGT. Losses at the gene ends were 4 bases for V and 4 bases for J; bases not matched to a gene: 5. This CDR3 spans 15 amino acids. The CDR3 DNA sequence: TGTGCCAGCAGTGTGGGGACAGGGACTTACAATGAGCAGTTCTTC. This codes for CASSVGTGTYNEQFF.

As concerns this clone: Other DNA variants within this sample encode the same CDR3. This chain links TRBV7-6 with TRBJ2-7; D is unclear. CDR1 is SGHVS and CDR2 is FNYEAQ in the germline V gene. This CDR3 contains 16 residues. V was trimmed by 1 base and J by 0 bases, leaving 13 bases between them. CDR3 protein: CASSLGPVRSSYEQYF. CDR3 nucleotides: TGTGCCAGCAGCTTAGGTCCTGTTAGGAGCTCCTACGAGCAGTACTTC.

This clone was found a few times. V and J are TRBV10-3 and TRBJ1-3; D unresolved. Germline lookup yields CDR1 ENHRY and CDR2 SYGVKD. The V and J ends lost 3 bases and 4 bases respectively, with 13 bases between them. The CDR3 consists of 15 residues. The CDR3 DNA reads as TGTGCCATCAGTGACAACACAAGATCCGGAAACACCATATATTTT. The encoded protein is CAISDNTRSGNTIYF.

The chain recombines TRBV5-4 with TRBJ1-1; D may be TRBD1 (5 bases). The CDR3 length is 14 residues. Germline V gives CDR1 SGHNT, CDR2 YYREEE (reference sequence). Trimming cost V 2 bases and J 1 base, with 9 bases left between them. The CDR3 DNA reads TGTGCCAGCAGCTTCGGGCAGGGGAACACTGAAGCTTTCTTT. Its translation: CASSFGQGNTEAFF.

The rearrangement uses TRBV4-2 and TRBJ1-2; D possibly corresponds to TRBD1 (6 bases). The germline gives CDR1 LGHNA, CDR2 YNFKEQ. This CDR3 has 15 residues. V shed 0 bases and J shed 5 bases, with 13 bases lying between them. The CDR3 loop reads CASSQDFRGRYGYTF. The CDR3 bases are TGTGCCAGCAGCCAAGACTTCAGGGGTAGATATGGCTACACCTTC.

This clone was counted a few times. This chain uses TRBV25-1 with TRBJ2-7, with TRBD1 matching over 8 bases. This CDR3 comprises 14 residues. The germline CDR1 and CDR2 sequences are MGHDK and SYGVNS. Losses at the gene ends were 3 bases for V and 4 bases for J; bases not matched to a gene: 5. CDR3 protein: CASSDRQGRYEQYF. The CDR3 bases are TGTGCCAGCAGTGACCGACAGGGGAGGTACGAGCAGTACTTC.

The chain carries TRBV4-1 and TRBJ2-6; 10 bases are shared with TRBD2. The junction had 4 bases not matched to a gene; V was cut back by 2 bases and J by 0 bases. Germline CDR1 MGHRA, CDR2 YSYEKL. The CDR3 runs 18 residues. The CDR3 DNA reads as TGCGCCAGCAGCCAACAAGCGGGAGGGCCCTCTGGGGCCAACGTCCTGACTTTC. It encodes CASSQQAGGPSGANVLTF.

Worth noting for this clone: Other nucleotide sequences in the sample specify the same CDR3. The V and J genes are TRBV4-1 and TRBJ1-3; D remains unclear. CDR1 and CDR2 from the germline V gene are MGHRA and YSYEKL. The CDR3 totals 14 residues. Deletions cut 5 bases from V and 0 bases from J, with 8 bases between. CDR3 coding DNA: TGCGCCAGCAGCGGAGGCAGCTCTGGAAACACCATATATTTT. Its translation is CASSGGSSGNTIYF.

The rearrangement uses TRBV28 and TRBJ1-5; TRBD1 might be the D (5 bases). Germline values: CDR1 MDHEN, CDR2 SYDVKM. This CDR3 region has 15 residues. V dropped 5 bases and J dropped 2 bases, with 13 bases sitting between them. The CDR3 sequence: CASSGEGAGNQPQHF. Here the CDR3 DNA reads TGTGCCAGCAGTGGGGAAGGGGCGGGCAATCAGCCCCAGCATTTT.

This clone was recorded once. The chain links TRBV5-1 to TRBJ2-7; D gene unclear. Between the trimmed V and J ends, which lost 7 bases and 3 bases, there was a span of 8 bases. Germline assignment: CDR1 SGHRS and CDR2 YFSETQ. CDR3 length: 11 amino acids. CDR3 sequence: CASSTHYEQYF. In DNA form, the CDR3 reads TGCGCCAGCTCTACTCACTACGAGCAGTACTTC.

The rearrangement links TRBV7-2 to TRBJ1-6; TRBD1 matches 9 bases. The CDR3 contains 15 residues. V shed 5 bases and J 9 bases; nucleotides not matched to a gene: 8. Germline CDR1 reads SGHTA; CDR2 reads FQGNSA. The chain's CDR3 is CASSEQGAMSSPLHF. CDR3 coding DNA: TGTGCCAGCAGCGAACAGGGGGCGATGAGTTCACCCCTCCACTTT.

This clone was seen a handful of times. V and J are TRBV4-1 and TRBJ1-5; D is undetermined. V lost 0 bases and J lost 7, with 13 bases in between. Germline values: CDR1 MGHRA, CDR2 YSYEKL. The CDR3 is made up of 15 amino acids. The CDR3 reads CASSQEMAVGQPQHF. CDR3 in DNA: TGCGCCAGCAGCCAAGAAATGGCGGTTGGGCAGCCCCAGCATTTT.

The chain combines TRBV5-4 with TRBJ1-5; 7 bases fit TRBD1. Germline assignment: CDR1 SGHNT and CDR2 YYREEE (reference sequence). The CDR3 consists of 14 residues. V lost 4 bases to trimming and J lost 4 bases; unmatched junction nucleotides: 5. The DNA of the CDR3 is TGTGCCAGCAGCCAAGGGGGCGGTAATCAGCCCCAGCATTTT. Translating it yields CASSQGGGNQPQHF.

This clone was found a few times. CDR3 DNA: TGTGCCAGCAGCCCCCGACAGGGAATAACAGATACGCAGTATTTT. This gives the protein CASSPRQGITDTQYF. V and J are TRBV7-6 and TRBJ2-3; 7 nucleotides align to TRBD1. The V gene end was trimmed by 5 bases and the J gene end by 3 bases; junction bases not matched to a gene: 8. The CDR3 covers 15 residues. Germline lookup yields CDR1 SGHVS and CDR2 FNYEAQ.

CDR3 in amino acids: CASSFVRETQYF. In DNA, the CDR3 is TGTGCCAGCAGTTTCGTTCGAGAGACCCAGTACTTC. V and J are TRBV28 and TRBJ2-5, with D unclear. V lost 3 bases to trimming and J lost 4 bases, with 6 bases between them. The CDR3 runs to 12 residues. CDR1 is MDHEN, CDR2 SYDVKM, per germline. Together with reference TRBV28 and TRBJ2-5, the CDR3 gives the full variable domain: DVKVTQSSRYLVKRTGEKVFLECVQDMDHENMFWYRQDPGLGLRLIYFSYDVKMKEKGDIPEGYSVSREKKERFSLILESASTNQTSMYLCASSFVRETQYFGPGTRLLVL.

The chain links TRBV9 to TRBJ1-6; TRBD1 matches 11 bases. Germline loops: CDR1 SGDLS, CDR2 YYNGEE. The trim removed 2 bases at V and 9 bases at J, leaving 4 bases unmatched. There are 15 residues in the CDR3. The CDR3 bases are TGTGCCAGCAGCGTTGGGACAGGGGGGAGTTCACCCCTCCACTTT. It translates to CASSVGTGGSSPLHF.

This chain connects TRBV7-2 to TRBJ1-4, with D possibly matching TRBD1 (6 bases). CDR1 is SGHTA, CDR2 FQGNSA, per germline. The CDR3 sequence is 16 residues long. V was trimmed by 4 bases and J by 5 bases, leaving 17 bases between them. The CDR3 DNA sequence: TGTGCCAGCAGCTCCCAGGGGCGGGGGGAGAATGAAAAACTGTTTTTT. This sequence encodes CASSSQGRGENEKLFF.

This rearrangement joins TRBV2 to TRBJ2-1; D gene uncertain. Germline lookup yields CDR1 SNHLY and CDR2 FYNNEI. The CDR3 length is 13 residues. The ends were cut back, 6 bases at V and 1 base at J, with 7 bases in the middle. This chain's CDR3 is CASSRISYNEQFF. The DNA for the CDR3 is TGTGCCAGCAGCAGAATTTCCTACAATGAGCAGTTCTTC.

In this sample, this clone turned up once. The rearrangement links TRBV19 to TRBJ1-5; 12 bases match TRBD1. The germline V gene has CDR1 LNHDA and CDR2 SQIVND (reference sequence). The CDR3 runs to 17 residues. V shed 5 bases and J 0 bases; nucleotides not matched to a gene: 5. CDR3 residues: CASSGGQGARSNQPQHF. The CDR3 nucleotides read TGTGCCAGTAGTGGGGGACAGGGGGCACGTAGCAATCAGCCCCAGCATTTT. The whole variable domain, remainder taken from reference TRBV19 and TRBJ1-5, is DGGITQSPKYLFRKEGQNVTLSCEQNLNHDAMYWYRQDPGQGLRLIYYSQIVNDFQKGDIAEGYSVSREKKESFPLTVTSAQKNPTAFYLCASSGGQGARSNQPQHFGDGTRLSIL.

This clone was seen more than once but under ten times. The chain links TRBV30 to TRBJ1-3; 10 nucleotides align to TRBD1. Trimming at V came to 5 bases and at J to 0 bases, leaving 1 base not matched to a gene. CDR1 and CDR2 from the germline V gene are GTSNPN and SVGIG (reference sequence). This CDR3 has 14 amino acids. The CDR3 bases are TGTGCCTGGGGGACAGGGGACTCTGGAAACACCATATATTTT. Protein: CAWGTGDSGNTIYF.

This clone was seen once. The genes are TRBV13 and TRBJ2-3, with D unresolved. The V gene's germline CDR1 is PRHDT and CDR2 FYEKMQ (reference sequence). There are 14 residues in the CDR3. Trimming shortened V by 1 base and J by 0 bases, and 5 bases separated the two germline ends. CDR3 coding DNA: TGTGCCAGCAGCTTAGTCCGTAGCACAGATACGCAGTATTTT. Translated: CASSLVRSTDTQYF.

The chain joins TRBV7-9 to TRBJ1-2; a possible D gene is TRBD1 (6 bases). Trimming removed 7 bases from V and 2 bases from J, with 11 bases in between. CDR1 and CDR2 from the germline V gene are SEHNR and FQNEAQ (reference sequence). The CDR3 is 13 amino acids. This CDR3 is CASNHRENYGYTF. DNA of the CDR3: TGTGCCAGCAACCACAGGGAGAACTATGGCTACACCTTC. Full variable domain (rest looked up from reference TRBV7-9 and TRBJ1-2): DTGVSQNPRHKITKRGQNVTFRCDPISEHNRLYWYRQTLGQGPEFLTYFQNEAQLEKSRLLSDRFSAERPKGSFSTLEIQRTEQGDSAMYLCASNHRENYGYTFGSGTRLTVV.